Reported below is one T cell receptor (beta chain). Produced via immunoSEQ multiplex PCR; TCRdb's table is partial and in-frame only. Among 55,000 to 80,000 clones, roughly 95% were seen once, and the ten largest hold roughly 3.3%. The entry originates in a study of cytomegalovirus exposure and HLA in healthy donors. V shed 2 bases and J shed 6 bases, with 11 bases lying between them. This CDR3 contains 13 residues. Germline loops: CDR1 SGHNT, CDR2 YYREEE (reference sequence). The sequence was obtained from a man between 18 and 35 years old in good health and CMV-seronegative. Input material: PBMCs. The chain couples TRBV5-4 to TRBJ1-2, with a possible D match to TRBD1 (5 bases). The CDR3 loop reads CASSFLGGDGYTF. Written as DNA, the CDR3 is TGTGCCAGCAGCTTCCTCGGGGGAGATGGCTACACCTTC. The variable domain in full, completed from reference TRBV5-4 and TRBJ1-2, reads ETGVTQSPTHLIKTRGQQVTLRCSSQSGHNTVSWYQQALGQGPQFIFQYYREEENGRGNFPPRFSGLQFPNYSSELNVNALELDDSALYLCASSFLGGDGYTFGSGTRLTVV.